These 30 T cell receptor beta chains share one sample of origin, sequenced in a study of CD8+CD57+ T cells in acquired aplastic anemia. Profiling of TCR beta VDJ combinations and CDR3 sequences used genomic DNA as template. One entry per CDR3 protein results from TCRdb running MiXCR on the reads. The table shows approximately 150,000 distinct CDR3 sequences, with 70% to 75% occurring only once. Patients chosen for sequencing had CD8+CD57+ cells that had expanded, as shown by flow cytometry. Sample: sorted CD4+, CD8+, or CD8+CD57+ T cells (not recorded which) from PBMCs. The receptors were gathered from a human donor with aplastic anemia.

This clonotype was detected a few times. The V call is TRBV11-2, the J call TRBJ2-3, with 10 bases lining up with TRBD1. The CDR3 has 18 amino acids. Germline CDR1 SGHAT, CDR2 FQNNGV. After removal of 1 base from V and 1 base from J, the junction contained 8 bases not matched to a gene. Here the CDR3 reads CASSLVGTGEVGTDTQYF. CDR3 nucleotides: TGTGCCAGCAGCTTAGTCGGGACAGGGGAGGTTGGCACAGATACGCAGTATTTT.

The rearrangement joins TRBV5-7 to TRBJ2-7; 12 bases align to TRBD2. TRBV5-7 is placed among ORFs of uncertain function. Trimming took 4 bases from V and 6 from J; bases not matched to a gene: 11. The CDR3 totals 16 residues. CDR3 sequence (DNA): TGTGCCAGCAGCACGACTAGCGGGGGACCTAAGGGCGAGCAGTACTTC. Protein sequence: CASSTTSGGPKGEQYF.

V is TRBV24-1 and J is TRBJ2-7; TRBD2 aligns across 12 bases. Germline V gene lookup returns CDR1 KGHDR and CDR2 SFDVKD. Trimming took 4 bases from V and 2 from J; bases not matched to a gene: 5. This CDR3 has 16 residues. CDR3 in amino acids: CATSDGTSGSPYEQYF. CDR3 DNA: TGTGCCACCAGTGACGGGACTAGCGGGTCCCCCTACGAGCAGTACTTC.

The V call is TRBV20-1, the J call TRBJ2-1; possible D gene TRBD2, 5 bases. The V gene lost 3 bases and the J gene lost 6 bases, with 15 bases spanning the gap. This CDR3 has 14 amino acids. From germline, CDR1 is DFQATT and CDR2 SNEGSKA (reference sequence). Here the CDR3 DNA reads TGCAGTGCTAGCCGAAAACTAGTTACCAATGAGCAGTTCTTC. This translates into CSASRKLVTNEQFF.

The rearrangement uses TRBV9 and TRBJ2-7; D gene unclear. CDR3 size: 13 residues. Germline V gene data show CDR1 as SGDLS and CDR2 as YYNGEE. Trimming removed 4 bases at V and 2 bases at J, with 10 bases between. The CDR3 DNA is TGTGCCAGCAGCACCACTGTTGCCTACGAGCAGTACTTC. Its protein is CASSTTVAYEQYF.

The chain has TRBV20-1 and TRBJ2-1; weak D call: TRBD2 (5 bases). Germline-derived CDR1 and CDR2 are DFQATT and SNEGSKA (reference sequence). There are 14 residues in the CDR3. Deletions cut 6 bases from V and 6 bases from J, with 18 bases between. CDR3 region: CSARRTAASNEQFF. CDR3 in DNA: TGCAGTGCCAGGAGGACGGCGGCAAGCAATGAGCAGTTCTTC.

The rearrangement uses TRBV29-1 and TRBJ1-1; 7 bases map to TRBD1. V lost 3 bases, J lost 4 bases, and 5 bases stayed unmatched. CDR1 is SQVTM and CDR2 is ANQGSEA in the germline V gene. The CDR3 spans 13 residues. CDR3 sequence (DNA): TGCAGCGTTGACCTGGGACAGCCCACTGAAGCTTTCTTT. This codes for CSVDLGQPTEAFF. The whole variable domain, filled in from reference TRBV29-1 and TRBJ1-1, reads SAVISQKPSRDICQRGTSLTIQCQVDSQVTMMFWYRQQPGQSLTLIATANQGSEATYESGFVIDKFPISRPNLTFSTLTVSNMSPEDSSIYLCSVDLGQPTEAFFGQGTRLTVV.

This clonotype has only one observation. CDR3 residues: CSVDASGGLPGTQYF. As DNA, the CDR3 is TGCAGCGTTGATGCTAGCGGGGGGCTCCCCGGTACGCAGTATTTT. The chain is built from TRBV29-1 and TRBJ2-3; TRBD2 aligns across 11 bases. The CDR3 has 15 residues. Germline V lookup: CDR1 SQVTM, CDR2 ANQGSEA. V shed 3 bases, J shed 8 bases, and the junction held 10 bases outside the gene matches.

CDR3: CASSSFDGSYEQYF. In DNA, the CDR3 is TGTGCCAGTAGTAGTTTCGACGGATCCTACGAGCAGTACTTC. This chain joins TRBV19 and TRBJ2-7, with unresolved D. Looked up from germline, CDR1 is LNHDA and CDR2 is SQIVND (reference sequence). CDR3 size: 14 residues. V lost 4 bases and J lost 1, with 11 bases in between.

V is TRBV5-1 and J is TRBJ1-2, with D perhaps matching TRBD1 (5 bases). The CDR3 covers 14 residues. V shed 2 bases and J shed 2 bases, with 10 bases lying between them. The V gene's germline CDR1 is SGHRS and CDR2 YFSETQ. The CDR3 region has the DNA TGCGCCAGCAGCTTTGGACACGACAACTATGGCTACACCTTC. Protein sequence: CASSFGHDNYGYTF.

Points on this clonotype: Since the CDR3 does not end with the conserved phenylalanine or tryptophan, this likely comes from a read error. No DNA is shown, since the ends of the CDR3 on it are uncertain; the CDR3 is the one TCRdb lists. The chain is built from TRBV25-1 and TRBJ2-5; the D segment call TRBD1 is taken from the table without a DNA check. CDR1 is MGHDK and CDR2 is SYGVNS in the germline V gene. The CDR3 has 8 amino acids, counting both end residues. CDR3 residues: CASSDPGG.

As regards this clonotype: One end of the junction does not line up with germline, which may come from a read error. This sequence joins TRBV7-7 and TRBJ2-5; D is ambiguous. This CDR3 is 12 amino acids long. Germline V gene lookup returns CDR1 SSHAT and CDR2 FNYEAQ (reference sequence). The CDR3 coding sequence is TGTGCTAGCAGCTTATTGGGAGAGACCCAGTACTTC. It specifies CASSLLGETQYF.

The CDR3 sequence is CAISEPTQGRGTGELFF. The CDR3 bases are TGTGCCATCAGTGAGCCAACACAGGGTCGAGGAACCGGGGAGCTGTTTTTT. This chain uses TRBV10-3 with TRBJ2-2; the D gene is possibly TRBD1 (6 bases). The CDR3 is 17 amino acids. Trimming took 2 bases from V and 5 from J, leaving 18 bases between them. Germline loops: CDR1 ENHRY, CDR2 SYGVKD.

This clonotype was seen repeatedly, ten times or more. This chain uses TRBV6-4 with TRBJ2-2; 7 nucleotides line up with TRBD1. The trim removed 6 bases at V and 3 bases at J, leaving 10 bases unmatched. Germline V gene lookup returns CDR1 MRHNA and CDR2 SNTAGT. CDR3 length: 16 amino acids. The CDR3 DNA reads as TGTGCCAGCAGCGACAGGGAAGGGATGGACACCGGGGAGCTGTTTTTT. It specifies CASSDREGMDTGELFF.

The rearrangement joins TRBV7-2 to TRBJ2-5, with D unclear. This CDR3 has 14 residues. V was cut by 1 base and J by 1 base, with 7 bases left in between. Germline assignment: CDR1 SGHTA and CDR2 FQGNSA. CDR3 loop: CASSLEVGQETQYF. CDR3 DNA: TGTGCCAGCAGCTTAGAGGTGGGCCAAGAGACCCAGTACTTC.

This chain links TRBV25-1 with TRBJ2-1, with 10 bases aligning to TRBD2. Germline V gene data show CDR1 as MGHDK and CDR2 as SYGVNS. Trimming cost V 2 bases and J 10 bases; bases outside gene matches: 8. This CDR3 region has 15 residues. The CDR3 DNA reads TGTGCCAGCAGTGAAGAGGTGGCTAGCGGGGGCGAGCAGTTCTTC. Translated, it gives CASSEEVASGGEQFF.

Remarks on this clonotype: No conserved phenylalanine or tryptophan ends this CDR3, so it is likely a read error. No DNA is shown, since the ends of the CDR3 on it are uncertain; the CDR3 is the one TCRdb lists. V and J are TRBV6-4 and TRBJ2-2. Termini included, the CDR3 measures 15 amino acids. Looked up from germline, CDR1 is MRHNA and CDR2 is SNTAGT. CDR3 protein: CASSEGTRTPGSCQS.

This rearrangement joins TRBV10-3 to TRBJ1-4, with D perhaps TRBD1 (5 bases). The germline V gene encodes CDR1 ENHRY and CDR2 SYGVKD. With 3 bases removed from V and 8 bases from J, the gap between germline ends came to 13 bases. This CDR3 has 14 residues. This chain's CDR3 is CAISEGTTGEKLFF. CDR3 DNA sequence: TGTGCCATCAGTGAAGGGACTACTGGGGAAAAACTGTTTTTT.

The genes are TRBV10-3 and TRBJ2-3; 8 nucleotides match TRBD2. Germline V gene lookup returns CDR1 ENHRY and CDR2 SYGVKD. The J segment lost 6 bases and the V segment lost 0 bases, leaving 8 bases of the junction unmatched. This CDR3 is built from 16 residues. The CDR3 here is CAISESPGIAGDTQYF. The CDR3 DNA is TGTGCCATCAGTGAGTCCCCGGGGATAGCGGGGGATACGCAGTATTTT.

The chain employs TRBV10-2 and TRBJ2-7; 11 bases map to TRBD2. The CDR3 runs to 12 residues. Per the germline V gene, CDR1 is WSHSY and CDR2 is SAAADI. The trim removed 6 bases at V and 11 bases at J, leaving 6 bases unmatched. CDR3 DNA sequence: TGCGCCAGCAGCCCGACTAGCGGGGTGAAGTACTTC. This sequence encodes CASSPTSGVKYF.

The chain couples TRBV2 to TRBJ2-7, with D perhaps matching TRBD1 or TRBD2 (5 bases each). CDR3 length: 14 residues. V dropped 9 bases and J dropped 9 bases, with 24 bases sitting between them. The germline V gene has CDR1 SNHLY and CDR2 FYNNEI. The CDR3 spells CASGIGTHNVGQYF. CDR3 in DNA: TGTGCCAGTGGCATTGGGACCCACAATGTTGGGCAGTACTTC.

This clonotype was detected ten times or more. The chain couples TRBV2 to TRBJ1-2; D unclear. Germline loops: CDR1 SNHLY, CDR2 FYNNEI. Trimming stripped 3 bases from V and 4 bases from J, with 9 bases between. This CDR3 region has 13 residues. The CDR3 protein is CASSDNGIYGYTF. The CDR3 bases are TGTGCCAGCAGTGATAACGGGATCTATGGCTACACCTTC.

This clonotype has more than one count but fewer than ten. The V call is TRBV7-9, the J call TRBJ1-6, with a weak D call TRBD1 (6 bases). The CDR3 sequence is 14 residues long. Germline CDR1 reads SEHNR; CDR2 reads FQNEAQ (reference sequence). V shed 5 bases and J shed 9 bases, with 14 bases lying between them. CDR3 DNA: TGTGCCAGCAGCCCGGTACTACAGGGTTCACCCCTCCACTTT. Translating gives CASSPVLQGSPLHF.

The gene calls are TRBV6-4 and TRBJ2-2; 10 bases align to TRBD2. V trimming: 4 bases; J trimming: 10 bases; junction bases outside the gene matches: 6. Germline V gene data show CDR1 as MRHNA and CDR2 as SNTAGT. The CDR3 extends over 14 amino acids. CDR3 in DNA: TGTGCCAGCAGTGTCAGCGGGGGGGCCGCGGAGCTGTTTTTT. As protein: CASSVSGGAAELFF.

The V call is TRBV9, the J call TRBJ1-1; TRBD1 matches 7 bases. Unmatched junction bases numbered 11, after V lost 3 bases and J lost 6 bases. The CDR3 sequence is 15 residues long. CDR1 and CDR2 from the germline V gene are SGDLS and YYNGEE. The CDR3 region has the DNA TGTGCCAGCAGCGCGCCCGGGGGACAGTTCCCTGAAGCTTTCTTT. This codes for CASSAPGGQFPEAFF.

The chain recombines TRBV10-3 with TRBJ2-1; D perhaps matches TRBD2 (5 bases). Germline V gives CDR1 ENHRY, CDR2 SYGVKD. The CDR3 has 12 residues. Trimming took off 2 bases at V and 9 bases at J, with 8 bases between the two ends. This CDR3 is CAISEAEGEQFF. Written as DNA, the CDR3 is TGTGCCATCAGTGAGGCAGAGGGTGAGCAGTTCTTC.

This clonotype was detected a few times. V gene TRBV20-1 combines with J gene TRBJ1-2; 9 bases agree with TRBD1. The CDR3 is made up of 13 amino acids. Germline V gene lookup returns CDR1 DFQATT and CDR2 SNEGSKA (reference sequence). The CDR3 region has the DNA TGCAGCTTCCGAATAACAGGGGGCTGGGGGTACACCTTC. It translates to CSFRITGGWGYTF.

This clonotype showed up just once. The V gene is TRBV24-1, the J gene TRBJ2-1; 13 bases fit TRBD2. CDR1 is KGHDR, CDR2 SFDVKD, per germline. After removal of 4 bases from V and 8 bases from J, the junction contained 4 bases not matched to a gene. The length of the CDR3 is 15 residues. CDR3 amino acids: CATSDPGLAGDEQFF. The CDR3 DNA follows: TGTGCCACCAGTGACCCCGGACTAGCGGGAGATGAGCAGTTCTTC.

This sequence joins TRBV7-9 and TRBJ2-7; perhaps TRBD2 as D (6 bases). V was pared by 7 bases and J by 3 bases, with 10 bases between. Germline CDR1 reads SEHNR; CDR2 reads FQNEAQ (reference sequence). This CDR3 spans 12 amino acids. Written as DNA, the CDR3 is TGTGCCAGCAACTGGGGGGACTACGAGCAGTACTTC. Protein sequence: CASNWGDYEQYF.

There are a few counts of this clonotype. V usage is TRBV10-2 and J usage is TRBJ1-2; the match to TRBD1 covers 7 bases. The ends lost 3 bases at V and 6 bases at J; junction bases unmatched: 10. This CDR3 is built from 15 residues. The germline gives CDR1 WSHSY, CDR2 SAAADI. The CDR3 region is CASSDPLDRIDGYTF. CDR3 nucleotide sequence: TGCGCCAGCAGTGACCCTTTGGACAGGATCGATGGCTACACCTTC.